This TCR beta chain was documented in a study of beta chain features in type 1 diabetes. The whole isolated RNA underwent reverse transcription, so sequencing captured expressed TCRB transcripts. An average approximately 4 million reads came from naive, central memory and regulatory T cell samples. Some clones are missing from TCRdb's copy, which holds only in-frame ones; the method was immunoSEQ multiplex PCR. The repertoire includes around 600,000 clones, around 12% of them detected once, and approximately 0.11% sits in the top ten. Study results and limitations: Shortening of TCRB CDR3s, moderate but significant, appeared in all four CD4+ subsets of Type 1 diabetes patients. The question left open here concerned HLA type influencing TCRB rearrangement.

This clone was observed a handful of times. What it recognizes is unknown. The receptor's source is a man aged 25 to 40 with type 1 diabetes. Sequencing was performed on naive CD4+ T cells from blood.

CDR3 DNA: TGTGCCAGCACCCGAGGGCAGGGACTCACCTTC. It translates to CASTRGQGLTF. This chain links TRBV6-5 with TRBJ1-2; the D gene is possibly TRBD1 (5 bases). This CDR3 has 11 amino acids. The V end was cut by 7 bases, the J end by 13 bases, with 16 bases between. Germline V lookup: CDR1 MNHEY, CDR2 SVGAGI.